This T cell receptor beta chain derives from a study of blood T cell repertoires in COVID-19. CDR3 length equals 14 residues. Trimming at V came to 4 bases and at J to 5 bases, leaving 6 bases not matched to a gene. Germline CDR1 is GTSNPN and CDR2 is SVGIG (reference sequence). TCRdb's copy holds only in-frame clones and misses some; the assay was immunoSEQ multiplex PCR. The repertoire has some 140,000 clones, more than 65% of them found once; the top ten carry 10% to 15%. This sequence joins TRBV30 and TRBJ2-5, with TRBD2 matching over 11 bases. The material sequenced was peripheral blood. This TCR came from a man older than 75 with acute or convalescent COVID-19. The CDR3 sequence is CAWTLAGGRETQYF. DNA of the CDR3: TGTGCCTGGACCCTAGCGGGGGGTCGGGAGACCCAGTACTTC.